These 7 T cell receptor beta chains came from one sample sequenced in a study of Ad26.COV2.S vaccination and SARS-CoV-2 variants. Measured with immunoSEQ multiplex PCR; TCRdb has only the in-frame clones, and not every one. This table holds about 350,000 clones, roughly 81% found once. Treatment in this sample: about 20 received Ad26.COV2.S at low or high dose, single or two shots; about 5 received placebo; per-sample allocation not given. Specimens were obtained on day 63 following the first vaccine or placebo injection. This specimen consisted of peripheral blood, obtained in a trial of Ad26.COV2.S vaccine versus placebo. These receptors came from a person between 18 and 60 years old who received the Ad26.COV2.S COVID-19 vaccine or a placebo.

This clone came up a few times. The chain combines TRBV30 with TRBJ2-7, with 7 bases identical to TRBD1. Trimming took 3 bases from V and 0 from J; bases not matched to a gene: 5. The CDR3 has 14 residues. Germline lookup yields CDR1 GTSNPN and CDR2 SVGIG (reference sequence). Here the CDR3 reads CAWRLQGSSYEQYF. CDR3 coding DNA: TGTGCCTGGAGACTACAGGGGAGCTCCTACGAGCAGTACTTC.

The rearrangement joins TRBV28 to TRBJ2-5; D might be TRBD2 (7 bases). The CDR3 is made up of 17 amino acids. The ends were cut back, 1 base at V and 4 bases at J, with 19 bases in the middle. CDR1 and CDR2 from the germline V gene are MDHEN and SYDVKM. CDR3 DNA: TGTGCCAGCAGTTTATTTGGGGGCGGGAGTGCTGGAGAGACCCAGTACTTC. Amino acids: CASSLFGGGSAGETQYF.

The rearrangement links TRBV7-8 to TRBJ1-2, with D maybe TRBD1 (5 bases). CDR1 and CDR2 (germline): SGHVS, FQNEAQ. The CDR3 loop spans 15 amino acids. The V gene lost 3 bases and the J gene lost 4 bases, with 15 bases spanning the gap. The CDR3 sequence is CASSFLRVLGYGYTF. CDR3 DNA: TGTGCCAGCAGCTTTCTCAGGGTTCTTGGCTATGGCTACACCTTC.

The chain joins TRBV7-9 to TRBJ2-1; D possibly corresponds to TRBD2 (5 bases). Germline V lookup: CDR1 SEHNR, CDR2 FQNEAQ (reference sequence). The germline V and J ends were trimmed by 1 base and 8 bases, with 15 bases remaining between them. This CDR3 has 15 residues. CDR3 nucleotides: TGTGCCAGCAGCTTAGTGCAAAGCGGCTGGGATGAGCAGTTCTTC. Protein product: CASSLVQSGWDEQFF.

The chain couples TRBV6-5 to TRBJ2-2; D perhaps matches TRBD1 (6 bases). V was clipped by 6 bases and J by 4 bases, with 15 bases between them. Germline V gene lookup returns CDR1 MNHEY and CDR2 SVGAGI. The CDR3 runs 15 residues. The CDR3 spells CASRKPGGSTGELFF. The CDR3 bases are TGTGCCAGCAGAAAACCTGGGGGCAGCACCGGGGAGCTGTTTTTT.

The CDR3 DNA reads as TGTGCCAGCAGTTACTCGACCCAGGGGGGGTCCTACGAGCAGTACTTC. Residues: CASSYSTQGGSYEQYF. This chain joins TRBV6-5 and TRBJ2-7; perhaps D is TRBD1 or TRBD2 (7 bases each). From germline, CDR1 is MNHEY and CDR2 SVGAGI. The V end was cut by 0 bases, the J end by 1 base, with 13 bases between. The CDR3 is 16 amino acids.

V and J are TRBV6-1 and TRBJ1-2, with TRBD1 identical over 11 bases. The CDR3 contains 19 residues. Germline CDR1 is MNHNS and CDR2 is SASEGT. Germline trimming cut 2 bases from V and 1 base from J; bases unmatched to any gene: 12. The CDR3 DNA follows: TGTGCCAGCAGTGAAAAGGGTCTTGGGACAGGGGGAGGTAACTATGGCTACACCTTC. It translates to CASSEKGLGTGGGNYGYTF.